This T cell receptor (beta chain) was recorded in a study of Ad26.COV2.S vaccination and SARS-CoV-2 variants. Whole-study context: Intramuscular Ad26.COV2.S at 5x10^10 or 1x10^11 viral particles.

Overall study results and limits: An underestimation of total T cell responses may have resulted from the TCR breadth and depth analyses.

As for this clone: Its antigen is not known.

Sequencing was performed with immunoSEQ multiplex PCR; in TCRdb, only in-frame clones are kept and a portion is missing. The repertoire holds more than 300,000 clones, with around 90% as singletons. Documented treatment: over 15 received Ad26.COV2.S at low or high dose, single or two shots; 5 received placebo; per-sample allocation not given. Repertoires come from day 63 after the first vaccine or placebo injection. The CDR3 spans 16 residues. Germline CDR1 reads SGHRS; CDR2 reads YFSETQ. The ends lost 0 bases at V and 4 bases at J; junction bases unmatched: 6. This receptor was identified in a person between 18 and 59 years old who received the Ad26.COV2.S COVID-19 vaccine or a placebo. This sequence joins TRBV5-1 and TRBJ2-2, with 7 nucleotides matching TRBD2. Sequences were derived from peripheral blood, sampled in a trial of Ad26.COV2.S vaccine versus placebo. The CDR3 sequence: CASSLGASGSTGELFF. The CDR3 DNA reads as TGCGCCAGCAGCTTGGGGGCTAGCGGATCCACCGGGGAGCTGTTTTTT.